Sequencing of this T cell receptor (beta chain) was carried out in a study of follicular helper T cells after annual influenza vaccination. V dropped 8 bases and J dropped 2; count of bases not matched to a gene: 11. The CDR3 has 15 residues. Germline V lookup: CDR1 MNHEY, CDR2 SVGAGI. This sample's time point: 2014-2015 season, 7 days after vaccination. TCRdb's copy holds only in-frame clones and misses some; the assay was immunoSEQ multiplex PCR. Seen here are over 14,000 clones, approximately 84% observed once, and the top ten hold 1.3%. The study's findings and limits: ICOS+CD38+ cTfh clonality tracked population frequency, and its change tracked circulating plasmablast change.

With respect to this clone: Its specificity is unknown.

V usage is TRBV6-5 and J usage is TRBJ2-7; 8 bases agree with TRBD2. The starting material was CXCR5+ CD38- circulating T follicular helper cells from blood, obtained 7 days after influenza vaccination. Subset: circulating Tfh, non-naive CD4+CXCR5+PD-1+ (ICOS+CD38+ or ICOS-CD38-). The receptor was derived from an adult who received the influenza vaccine. The CDR3 DNA reads TGTGCCAGCGGGAGGCCAGGGACTAGACCCTACGAGCAGTACTTC. Protein sequence: CASGRPGTRPYEQYF.